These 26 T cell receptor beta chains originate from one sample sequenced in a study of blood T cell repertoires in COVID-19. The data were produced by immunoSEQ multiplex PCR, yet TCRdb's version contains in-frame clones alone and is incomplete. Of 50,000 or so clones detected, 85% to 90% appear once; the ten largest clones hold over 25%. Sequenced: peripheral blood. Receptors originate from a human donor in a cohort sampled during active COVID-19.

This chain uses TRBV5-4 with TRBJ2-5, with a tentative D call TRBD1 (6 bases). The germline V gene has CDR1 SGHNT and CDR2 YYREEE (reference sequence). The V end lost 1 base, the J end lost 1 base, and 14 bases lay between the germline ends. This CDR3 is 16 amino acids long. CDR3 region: CASSLWLGGTQETQYF. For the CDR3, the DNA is TGTGCCAGCAGCTTGTGGTTAGGGGGTACCCAAGAGACCCAGTACTTC.

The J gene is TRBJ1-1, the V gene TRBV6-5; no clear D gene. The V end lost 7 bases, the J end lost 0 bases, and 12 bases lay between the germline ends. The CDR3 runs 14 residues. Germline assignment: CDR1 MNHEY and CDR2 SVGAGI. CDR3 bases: TGTGCCAGCAAGGAGGGCGGGATGAACACTGAAGCTTTCTTT. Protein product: CASKEGGMNTEAFF.

The CDR3 nucleotides are TGTGCCTGGAGTGGTCGGTCTGGAGGGACCCAGTACTTC. Protein sequence: CAWSGRSGGTQYF. The rearrangement joins TRBV30 to TRBJ2-5; D possibly corresponds to TRBD2 (5 bases). The germline V and J ends were trimmed by 1 base and 7 bases, with 13 bases remaining between them. This CDR3 spans 13 amino acids. Germline assignment: CDR1 GTSNPN and CDR2 SVGIG (reference sequence).

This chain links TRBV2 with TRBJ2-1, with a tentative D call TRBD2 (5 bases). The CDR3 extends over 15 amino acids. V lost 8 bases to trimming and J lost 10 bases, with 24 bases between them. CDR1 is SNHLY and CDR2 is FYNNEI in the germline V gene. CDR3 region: CASARSGALSGEQFF. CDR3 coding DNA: TGTGCCAGCGCACGCAGCGGAGCCTTGTCGGGGGAGCAGTTCTTC.

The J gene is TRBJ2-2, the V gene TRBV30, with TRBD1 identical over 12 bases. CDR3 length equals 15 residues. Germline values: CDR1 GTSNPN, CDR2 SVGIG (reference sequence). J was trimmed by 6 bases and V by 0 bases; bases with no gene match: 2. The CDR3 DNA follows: TGTGCCTGGAGTGTGTGGGACAGGGGGCCCGGGGAGCTGTTTTTT. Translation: CAWSVWDRGPGELFF. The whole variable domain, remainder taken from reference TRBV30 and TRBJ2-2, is SQTIHQWPATLVQPVGSPLSLECTVEGTSNPNLYWYRQAAGRGLQLLFYSVGIGQISSEVPQNLSASRPQDRQFILSSKKLLLSDSGFYLCAWSVWDRGPGELFFGEGSRLTVL.

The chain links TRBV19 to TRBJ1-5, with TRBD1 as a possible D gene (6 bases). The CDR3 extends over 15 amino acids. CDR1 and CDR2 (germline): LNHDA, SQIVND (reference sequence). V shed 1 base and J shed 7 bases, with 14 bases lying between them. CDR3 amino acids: CASSIGQVLVQPQHF. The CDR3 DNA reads TGTGCCAGTAGTATAGGACAGGTTCTTGTACAGCCCCAGCATTTT.

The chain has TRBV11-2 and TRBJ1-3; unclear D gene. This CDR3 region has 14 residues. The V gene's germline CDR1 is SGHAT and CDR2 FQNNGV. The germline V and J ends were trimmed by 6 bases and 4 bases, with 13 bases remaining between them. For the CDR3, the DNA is TGTGCCAGCAGTTTTTCACCGGGAGGAAACACCATATATTTT. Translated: CASSFSPGGNTIYF.

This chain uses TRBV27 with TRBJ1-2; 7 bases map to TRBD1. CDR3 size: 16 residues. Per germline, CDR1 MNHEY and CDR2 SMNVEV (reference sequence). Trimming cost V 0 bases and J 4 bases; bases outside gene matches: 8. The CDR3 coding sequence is TGTGCCAGCAGTTTATCACCGGGACAGAGGATCTATGGCTACACCTTC. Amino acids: CASSLSPGQRIYGYTF.

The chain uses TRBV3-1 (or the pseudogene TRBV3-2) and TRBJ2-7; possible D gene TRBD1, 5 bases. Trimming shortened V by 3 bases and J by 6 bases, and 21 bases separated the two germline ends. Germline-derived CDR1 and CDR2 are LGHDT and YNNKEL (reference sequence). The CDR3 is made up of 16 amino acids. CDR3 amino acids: CASSQSRGHPLGEQYV. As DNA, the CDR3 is TGTGCCAGCAGCCAGTCTAGGGGCCATCCTCTGGGCGAGCAGTACGTC.

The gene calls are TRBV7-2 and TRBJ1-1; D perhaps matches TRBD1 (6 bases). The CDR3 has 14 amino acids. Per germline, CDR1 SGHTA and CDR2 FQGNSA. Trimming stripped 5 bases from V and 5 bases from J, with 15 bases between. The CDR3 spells CASSPDRDGTEAFF. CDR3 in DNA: TGTGCCAGCAGCCCGGACAGAGATGGGACTGAAGCTTTCTTT.

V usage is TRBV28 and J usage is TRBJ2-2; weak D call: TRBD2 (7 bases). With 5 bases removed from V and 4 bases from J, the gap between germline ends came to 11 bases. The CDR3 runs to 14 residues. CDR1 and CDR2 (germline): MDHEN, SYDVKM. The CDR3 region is CASSIGGGTGELFF. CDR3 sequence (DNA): TGTGCCAGCAGTATAGGGGGGGGCACCGGGGAGCTGTTTTTT.

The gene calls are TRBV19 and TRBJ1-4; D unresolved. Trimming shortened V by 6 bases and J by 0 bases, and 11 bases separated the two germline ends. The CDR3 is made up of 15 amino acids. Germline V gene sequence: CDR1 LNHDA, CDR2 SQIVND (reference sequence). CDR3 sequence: CASRSVGATNEKLFF. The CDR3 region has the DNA TGTGCCAGTAGGTCCGTGGGAGCAACTAATGAAAAACTGTTTTTT.

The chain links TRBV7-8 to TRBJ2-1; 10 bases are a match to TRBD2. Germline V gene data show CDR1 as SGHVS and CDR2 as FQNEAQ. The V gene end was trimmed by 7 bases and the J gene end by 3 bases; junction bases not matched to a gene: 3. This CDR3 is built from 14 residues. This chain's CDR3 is CASTERGGYNEQFF. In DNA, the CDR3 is TGTGCCAGCACTGAGCGGGGGGGCTACAATGAGCAGTTCTTC.

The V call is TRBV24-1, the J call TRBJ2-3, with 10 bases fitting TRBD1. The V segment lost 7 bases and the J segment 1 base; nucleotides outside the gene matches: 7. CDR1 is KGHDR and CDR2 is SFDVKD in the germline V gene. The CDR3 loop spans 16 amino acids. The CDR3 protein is CATSPDRGLGTDTQYF. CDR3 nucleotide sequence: TGTGCCACCAGCCCAGACAGGGGGCTCGGCACAGATACGCAGTATTTT.

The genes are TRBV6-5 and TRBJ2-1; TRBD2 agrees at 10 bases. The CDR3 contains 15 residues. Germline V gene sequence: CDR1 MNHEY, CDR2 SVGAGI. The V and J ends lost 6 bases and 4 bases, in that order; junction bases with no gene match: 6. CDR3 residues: CASSPNSGGYNEQFF. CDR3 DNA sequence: TGTGCCAGCAGCCCCAATAGCGGGGGGTACAATGAGCAGTTCTTC.

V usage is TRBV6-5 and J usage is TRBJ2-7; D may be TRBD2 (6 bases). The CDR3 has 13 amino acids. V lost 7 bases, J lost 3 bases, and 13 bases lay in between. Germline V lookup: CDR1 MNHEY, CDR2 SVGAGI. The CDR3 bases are TGTGCCAGCAAAATAGCGGACCTCTACGAGCAGTACTTC. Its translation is CASKIADLYEQYF.

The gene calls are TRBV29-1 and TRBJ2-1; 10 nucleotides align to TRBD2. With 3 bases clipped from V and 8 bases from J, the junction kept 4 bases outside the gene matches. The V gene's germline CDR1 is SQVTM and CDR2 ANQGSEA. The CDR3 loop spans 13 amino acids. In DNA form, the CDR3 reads TGCAGCGTTGATAGCGGGGGGCGGGATGAGCAGTTCTTC. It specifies CSVDSGGRDEQFF.

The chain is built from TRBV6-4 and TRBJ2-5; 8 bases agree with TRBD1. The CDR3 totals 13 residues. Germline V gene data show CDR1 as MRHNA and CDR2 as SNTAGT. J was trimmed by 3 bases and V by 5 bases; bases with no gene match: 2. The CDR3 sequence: CASSQDREETQYF. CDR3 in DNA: TGTGCCAGCAGTCAGGACAGGGAAGAGACCCAGTACTTC.

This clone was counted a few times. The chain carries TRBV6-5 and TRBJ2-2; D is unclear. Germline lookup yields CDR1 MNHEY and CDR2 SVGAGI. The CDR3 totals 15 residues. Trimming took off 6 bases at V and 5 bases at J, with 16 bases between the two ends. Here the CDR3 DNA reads TGTGCCAGCAGCCAGCAGGCCCTTGGGACCGGGGAGCTGTTTTTT. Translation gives CASSQQALGTGELFF.

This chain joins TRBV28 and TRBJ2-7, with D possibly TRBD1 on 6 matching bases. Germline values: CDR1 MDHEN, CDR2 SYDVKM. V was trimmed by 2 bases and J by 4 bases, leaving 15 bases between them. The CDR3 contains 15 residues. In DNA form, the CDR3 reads TGTGCCAGCAGTTTAGTCGGTGGGGGCCCTTACGAGCAGTACTTC. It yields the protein CASSLVGGGPYEQYF. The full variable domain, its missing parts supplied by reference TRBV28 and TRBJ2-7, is DVKVTQSSRYLVKRTGEKVFLECVQDMDHENMFWYRQDPGLGLRLIYFSYDVKMKEKGDIPEGYSVSREKKERFSLILESASTNQTSMYLCASSLVGGGPYEQYFGPGTRLTVT.

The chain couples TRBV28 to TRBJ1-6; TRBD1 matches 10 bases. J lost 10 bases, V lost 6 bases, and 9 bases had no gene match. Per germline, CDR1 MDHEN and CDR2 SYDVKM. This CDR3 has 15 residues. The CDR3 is CASSLRDRGRSPLHF. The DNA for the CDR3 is TGTGCCAGCAGCCTCCGGGACAGGGGTAGATCACCCCTCCACTTT.

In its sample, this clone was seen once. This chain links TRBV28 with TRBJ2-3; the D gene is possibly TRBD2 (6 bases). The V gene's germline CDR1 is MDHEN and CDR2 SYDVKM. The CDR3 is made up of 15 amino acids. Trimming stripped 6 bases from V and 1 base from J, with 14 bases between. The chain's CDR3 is CASSRRGVGTDTQYF. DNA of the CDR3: TGTGCCAGCAGCCGTCGCGGGGTGGGCACAGATACGCAGTATTTT.

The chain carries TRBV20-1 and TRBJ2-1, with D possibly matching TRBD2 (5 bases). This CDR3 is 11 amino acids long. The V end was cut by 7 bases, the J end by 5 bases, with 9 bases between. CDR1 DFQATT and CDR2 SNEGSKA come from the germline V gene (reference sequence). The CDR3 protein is CSGEIHNEQFF. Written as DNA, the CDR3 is TGCAGTGGGGAGATTCACAATGAGCAGTTCTTC.

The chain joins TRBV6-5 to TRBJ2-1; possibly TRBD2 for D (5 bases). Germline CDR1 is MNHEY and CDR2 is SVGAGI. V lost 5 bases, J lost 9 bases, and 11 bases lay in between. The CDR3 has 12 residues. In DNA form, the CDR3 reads TGTGCCAGCAGTCGCGGGCGGAGTGAGCAGTTCTTC. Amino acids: CASSRGRSEQFF.

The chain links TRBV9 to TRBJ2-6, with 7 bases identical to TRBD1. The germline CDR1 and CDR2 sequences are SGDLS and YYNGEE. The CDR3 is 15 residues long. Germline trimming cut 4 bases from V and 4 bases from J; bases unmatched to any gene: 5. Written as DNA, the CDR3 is TGTGCCAGCAGCCCCCACAGGGGAGGGGCCAACGTCCTGACTTTC. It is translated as CASSPHRGGANVLTF.

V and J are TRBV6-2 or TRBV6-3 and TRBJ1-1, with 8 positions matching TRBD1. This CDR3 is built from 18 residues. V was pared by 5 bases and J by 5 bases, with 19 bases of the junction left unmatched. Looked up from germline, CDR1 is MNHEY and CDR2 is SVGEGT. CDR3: CASSPISPGTGRGTEAFF. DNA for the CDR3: TGTGCCAGCAGTCCGATCTCTCCCGGGACAGGCCGGGGGACTGAAGCTTTCTTT.